A single sample is the source of the 27 T cell receptor beta chains below, sequenced in a study of T cells in women clearing cervical HPV infection. This table comes from immunoSEQ multiplex PCR, and its TCRdb copy is limited to in-frame clones, with some not included. The listing records about 23,000 clones. The sample comprised blood buffy coat. The receptor source for this set is a woman aged 18 to 75 with a cervical HPV16 infection that either progressed to CIN3+ or cleared (not recorded which).

As regards this clone: The read comes to an end 3 residues before the CDR3 does, leaving the germline J gene to fill in the end. This chain links TRBV19 with TRBJ1-5; 10 bases map to TRBD1. The germline V gene encodes CDR1 LNHDA and CDR2 SQIVND (reference sequence). The CDR3 totals 14 residues. The V gene end was trimmed by 3 bases and the J gene end by 8 bases; junction bases not matched to a gene: 4. The sequenced part of the CDR3 DNA is TGTGCCAGTAGTATCCGACAGGGGGCTAAGCCC. Protein: CASSIRQGAKP. The whole CDR3 region reads CASSIRQGAKPQHF.

As for this clone: The read halts 3 residues ahead of the CDR3 end, with the missing end drawn from the germline J gene. V and J are TRBV5-4 and TRBJ2-3, with a weak D call TRBD2 (7 bases). V lost 0 bases and J lost 4, with 15 bases in between. Germline V lookup: CDR1 SGHNT, CDR2 YYREEE (reference sequence). The CDR3 spans 16 residues. The CDR3 is CASSLAVGGGPDTQYF. CDR3 DNA (partial): TGTGCCAGCAGCTTGGCCGTAGGGGGGGGCCCAGATACG. Together with reference TRBV5-4 and TRBJ2-3, the CDR3 gives the full variable domain: ETGVTQSPTHLIKTRGQQVTLRCSSQSGHNTVSWYQQALGQGPQFIFQYYREEENGRGNFPPRFSGLQFPNYSSELNVNALELDDSALYLCASSLAVGGGPDTQYFGPGTRLTVL.

About this clone itself: With the read ending 3 residues before the CDR3 end, the germline J gene is used to fill in that end. The chain joins TRBV25-1 to TRBJ2-3, with 7 bases lining up with TRBD2. Germline-derived CDR1 and CDR2 are MGHDK and SYGVNS. V dropped 4 bases and J dropped 0; count of bases not matched to a gene: 7. The CDR3 is made up of 16 amino acids. The covered CDR3 bases are TGTGCCAGCAGTGGAGGGACTACCCAAAGCACAGATACG. Protein sequence: CASSGGTTQSTDT. The whole CDR3 sequence is CASSGGTTQSTDTQYF.

To note about this clone: The read ends 3 residues before the CDR3 terminus; that terminus is restored from the germline J gene. The V and J genes are TRBV20-1 and TRBJ2-7; weak D call: TRBD2 (6 bases). Germline assignment: CDR1 DFQATT and CDR2 SNEGSKA (reference sequence). The CDR3 totals 14 residues. V was trimmed by 1 base and J by 5 bases, leaving 15 bases between them. CDR3 bases read: TGCAGTGCTAGAGTTCCCGGAGGGTTCGACGAG. Amino acids: CSARVPGGFDE. The entire CDR3 reads CSARVPGGFDEQYF.

With regard to this clone: The read terminates 3 residues before the CDR3 end, so the remaining end is supplied by the germline J gene. V is TRBV19 and J is TRBJ1-2, with TRBD1 as a possible D gene (5 bases). Germline CDR1 reads LNHDA; CDR2 reads SQIVND (reference sequence). The CDR3 sequence is 16 residues long. CDR3 bases read: TGTGCCAGTAGCATCGGGGCGGGGGGTTTCTACAATGAC. This encodes CASSIGAGGFYND. The whole CDR3 region reads CASSIGAGGFYNDYTF. Drawing the rest from reference TRBV19 and TRBJ1-2, the complete variable domain is DGGITQSPKYLFRKEGQNVTLSCEQNLNHDAMYWYRQDPGQGLRLIYYSQIVNDFQKGDIAEGYSVSREKKESFPLTVTSAQKNPTAFYLCASSIGAGGFYNDYTFGSGTRLTVV.

As to this clone: Read data end 3 residues before the CDR3 end; the end is taken from the germline J gene. The chain recombines TRBV7-2 with TRBJ2-2, with D perhaps TRBD1 (7 bases). The CDR3 runs 14 residues. Germline CDR1 is SGHTA and CDR2 is FQGNSA. CDR3 bases read: TGTGCCAGCGCCAGACAGGGAGGAAACGAAAAG. Protein product: CASARQGGNEK. The whole CDR3 protein is CASARQGGNEKLFF.

Comment on this clone: The CDR3 goes on 3 residues after the read ends, and that part is filled in from the germline J gene. V usage is TRBV11-2 and J usage is TRBJ2-4; tentatively, D is TRBD2 (5 bases). There are 14 residues in the CDR3. The V end was cut by 6 bases, the J end by 3 bases, with 12 bases between. CDR1 is SGHAT and CDR2 is FQNNGV in the germline V gene. The CDR3 sequence is CASRPLRGKNIQYF. The DNA read from the CDR3 is TGTGCCAGCAGGCCGCTACGGGGCAAAAACATT.

As for this clone: The read falls 3 residues short of the CDR3 end, and the missing part is taken from the germline J gene. J is TRBJ2-3 and V is TRBV2; 13 nucleotides match TRBD2. CDR1 is SNHLY and CDR2 is FYNNEI in the germline V gene. This CDR3 has 15 residues. V shed 6 bases, J shed 3 bases, and the junction held 3 bases outside the gene matches. The sequenced CDR3 bases are TGTGCCAGCAGGACTAGCGGGAGGCCTACAGATACG. It translates to CASRTSGRPTDT. The entire CDR3 reads CASRTSGRPTDTQYF.

With respect to this clone: The read ends 3 residues shy of where the CDR3 ends; the end is completed using the germline J gene. This sequence joins TRBV19 and TRBJ2-3, with 9 bases matching TRBD2. The CDR3 loop spans 16 amino acids. Per germline, CDR1 LNHDA and CDR2 SQIVND (reference sequence). Trimming took 1 base from V and 2 from J; bases not matched to a gene: 4. CDR3 amino acids: CASSIVAGEDTDTQYF. The covered CDR3 bases are TGTGCCAGTAGTATAGTAGCGGGGGAGGACACAGATACG.

On this clone: Sequencing ends 3 residues short of the CDR3 end; the germline J gene provides the rest. This chain links TRBV7-2 with TRBJ2-1, with 8 bases matching TRBD1. The J segment lost 6 bases and the V segment lost 6 bases, leaving 7 bases of the junction unmatched. Per germline, CDR1 SGHTA and CDR2 FQGNSA. This CDR3 has 14 residues. The CDR3 DNA, read in part, is TGTGCCAGCAGACAGGACAGGGCGAGCAATGAG. Translated, it gives CASRQDRASNE. The whole CDR3 protein reads CASRQDRASNEQFF. The full variable domain, with the rest looked up from reference TRBV7-2 and TRBJ2-1, is GAGVSQSPSNKVTEKGKDVELRCDPISGHTALYWYRQSLGQGLEFLIYFQGNSAPDKSGLPSDRFSAERTGGSVSTLTIQRTQQEDSAVYLCASRQDRASNEQFFGPGTRLTVL.

Comment on this clone: The read terminates 3 residues before the CDR3 end, so the remaining end is supplied by the germline J gene. The rearrangement uses TRBV2 and TRBJ1-4; possibly TRBD1 for D (6 bases). Trimming took off 7 bases at V and 7 bases at J, with 19 bases between the two ends. CDR1 and CDR2 (germline): SNHLY, FYNNEI. The CDR3 loop spans 15 amino acids. CDR3 region: CASNRKTGGGEKLFF. The sequenced part of the CDR3 DNA is TGTGCCAGCAACAGAAAGACAGGTGGGGGTGAAAAA.

Of note for this clone: The sequence runs out 3 residues before the end of the CDR3; the remainder is reconstructed from the germline J gene. The gene calls are TRBV2 and TRBJ1-5, with D possibly TRBD1 on 5 matching bases. CDR3 length equals 16 residues. Germline-derived CDR1 and CDR2 are SNHLY and FYNNEI. V was trimmed by 4 bases and J by 0 bases, leaving 13 bases between them. CDR3 loop: CASSGGAEYSNQPQHF. Incomplete CDR3 DNA: TGTGCCAGCAGTGGCGGGGCCGAATATAGCAATCAGCCC.

Frequency places this clone as medium-sized. The CDR3 extends 3 residues past the end of the read, so its final part is completed from the germline J gene. The V call is TRBV6-2 or TRBV6-3, the J call TRBJ2-2; D might be TRBD2 (6 bases). Germline CDR1 and CDR2: MNHEY and SVGEGT. This CDR3 region has 14 residues. Between the trimmed V and J ends, which lost 7 bases and 1 base, there was a span of 10 bases. The CDR3 loop is CASNTRGNTGELFF. The CDR3 bases that were read are TGTGCCAGCAATACGCGGGGGAACACCGGGGAG.

With respect to this clone: The sequenced fragment ends 3 residues before the CDR3 boundary, so the rest is inferred from the germline J gene. The chain carries TRBV5-1 and TRBJ1-1, with no clear D. Between the trimmed V and J ends, which lost 0 bases and 2 bases, there was a span of 5 bases. The CDR3 has 13 amino acids. Germline lookup yields CDR1 SGHRS and CDR2 YFSETQ. The CDR3 is CASSLAVNTEAFF. CDR3 DNA, as far as it was read: TGCGCCAGCAGCTTGGCGGTAAACACTGAA.

As to this clone: The junction differs from germline at one of its ends, possibly a read error. The sequenced fragment ends 3 residues before the CDR3 boundary, so the rest is inferred from the germline J gene. The rearrangement uses TRBV13 and TRBJ2-3; D may be TRBD2 (6 bases). The germline V gene encodes CDR1 PRHDT and CDR2 FYEKMQ (reference sequence). The CDR3 has 15 amino acids. The covered CDR3 bases are TGTGCCAGCAGCCTAGGAGCCGGGGGAGGAGATACG. Amino acid sequence: CASSLGAGGGDT. The entire CDR3 reads CASSLGAGGGDTQYF.

The covered CDR3 bases are TGTGCCAGCAGCTTATCCCGACAGGGCAATCAGCCG. Its translation: CASSLSRQGNQP. The full CDR3 protein reads CASSLSRQGNQPQYF. The V call is TRBV13, the J call TRBJ2-3, with 7 positions matching TRBD1. The sequence runs out 3 residues before the end of the CDR3; the remainder is reconstructed from the germline J gene. Germline V CDR1 and CDR2: PRHDT, FYEKMQ (reference sequence). This CDR3 region has 15 residues.

CDR3: CSAPISYEQYF. CDR3 DNA, as far as it was read: TGCAGTGCTCCCATTTCCTACGAG. The chain recombines TRBV20-1 with TRBJ2-7, with no clear D. The CDR3 is cut off 3 residues early in the read; its end comes from the germline J gene. Germline assignment: CDR1 DFQATT and CDR2 SNEGSKA (reference sequence). The length of the CDR3 is 11 residues. Trimming pared 5 bases from V and 1 base from J, leaving 6 bases between.

Concerning this clone itself: The junction does not match germline at one end; this may be a read error. The read falls 3 residues short of the CDR3 end, and the missing part is taken from the germline J gene. This specimen includes other DNA sequences encoding the same CDR3. The chain carries TRBV2 and TRBJ1-2, with 8 bases that match TRBD1. Germline assignment: CDR1 SNHLY and CDR2 FYNNEI. This CDR3 is 16 amino acids long. CDR3 bases read: TGTGCCAGCAGTGAAAGTTCAAGGCAGGGGGCGTATGGG. Translated: CASSESSRQGAYG. The CDR3, in full, reads CASSESSRQGAYGYTF.

Turning to this clone: The read ends 3 residues before the CDR3 terminus; that terminus is restored from the germline J gene. The sample holds other DNA sequences that translate to the same CDR3. V is TRBV14 and J is TRBJ1-1; tentatively, D is TRBD1 (5 bases). Trimming took off 4 bases at V and 3 bases at J, with 9 bases between the two ends. The CDR3 extends over 13 amino acids. In germline, CDR1 is SGHDN, CDR2 FVKESK. The CDR3 reads CASSPGLYTEAFF. The DNA read from the CDR3 is TGTGCCAGCAGCCCGGGACTATACACTGAA.

To note about this clone: The sequence runs out 3 residues before the end of the CDR3; the remainder is reconstructed from the germline J gene. The V call is TRBV2, the J call TRBJ1-6; a possible D gene is TRBD1 (5 bases). Trimming took off 4 bases at V and 0 bases at J, with 10 bases between the two ends. The CDR3 is 16 amino acids. In germline, CDR1 is SNHLY, CDR2 FYNNEI. Partial CDR3 DNA: TGTGCCAGCAGTGCCGGGGGGAGCTCCTATAATTCACCC. Amino acid sequence: CASSAGGSSYNSP. The entire CDR3 protein is CASSAGGSSYNSPLHF.

With respect to this clone: Read sequence stops 3 residues before the CDR3 end, and the germline J gene provides the missing end. The chain combines TRBV5-1 with TRBJ1-2; 7 bases map to TRBD1. CDR1 is SGHRS and CDR2 is YFSETQ in the germline V gene. This CDR3 is 14 amino acids long. The J segment lost 4 bases and the V segment lost 1 base, leaving 4 bases of the junction unmatched. This chain's CDR3 is CASSLTGESYGYTF. CDR3 DNA (partial): TGCGCCAGCAGCTTGACAGGGGAAAGCTATGGC.

Points on this clone: The read ends 3 residues before the CDR3 terminus; that terminus is restored from the germline J gene. V usage is TRBV11-2 and J usage is TRBJ1-2; the D gene is possibly TRBD1 (5 bases). Germline CDR1 is SGHAT and CDR2 is FQNNGV. The CDR3 spans 15 residues. The CDR3 bases that were read are TGTGCCAGCAGCTTAGAACGGGGACTTTTCTACGAC. Translated, it gives CASSLERGLFYD. The CDR3 in full is CASSLERGLFYDYTF.

CDR3 DNA, as far as it was read: TGTGCCAGTGACCCGGGACAGCCTGGCGAG. Translated: CASDPGQPGE. The entire CDR3 sequence reads CASDPGQPGEQYF. This chain uses TRBV19 with TRBJ2-7, with 7 bases aligning to TRBD1. The CDR3 is cut off 3 residues early in the read; its end comes from the germline J gene. CDR1 LNHDA and CDR2 SQIVND come from the germline V gene (reference sequence). With V trimmed by 8 bases and J by 6 bases, 10 bases remained unmatched. This CDR3 spans 13 amino acids.

A remark on this clone: The read terminates 3 residues before the CDR3 end, so the remaining end is supplied by the germline J gene. The J gene is TRBJ1-2, the V gene TRBV2; D gene uncertain. Germline lookup yields CDR1 SNHLY and CDR2 FYNNEI. The length of the CDR3 is 12 residues. CDR3 sequence reads: CASIVPSGGYTF. The sequenced CDR3 bases are TGTGCCAGCATTGTCCCCAGTGGCGGC.

Turning to this clone: The read comes to an end 3 residues before the CDR3 does, leaving the germline J gene to fill in the end. The J gene is TRBJ2-7, the V gene TRBV30; 7 bases are shared with TRBD1. CDR3 length equals 13 residues. Looked up from germline, CDR1 is GTSNPN and CDR2 is SVGIG (reference sequence). Trimming took 2 bases from V and 4 from J; bases not matched to a gene: 5. The CDR3 loop is CAWSLGQLYEQYF. The DNA read from the CDR3 is TGTGCCTGGAGTTTGGGACAGCTTTACGAG. The whole variable domain, remainder taken from reference TRBV30 and TRBJ2-7, is SQTIHQWPATLVQPVGSPLSLECTVEGTSNPNLYWYRQAAGRGLQLLFYSVGIGQISSEVPQNLSASRPQDRQFILSSKKLLLSDSGFYLCAWSLGQLYEQYFGPGTRLTVT.

Note on this clone: Read sequence stops 3 residues before the CDR3 end, and the germline J gene provides the missing end. The chain employs TRBV6-2 or TRBV6-3 and TRBJ1-6; D may be TRBD1 (6 bases). The CDR3 totals 16 residues. The V gene lost 6 bases and the J gene lost 7 bases, with 19 bases spanning the gap. Germline V gene lookup returns CDR1 MNHEY and CDR2 SVGEGT. The CDR3 spells CASRPDRTYMNSPLHF. CDR3 bases read: TGTGCCAGCAGGCCCGACAGGACCTATATGAATTCACCC.

Points on this clone: The sequence runs out 3 residues before the end of the CDR3; the remainder is reconstructed from the germline J gene. The V call is TRBV20-1, the J call TRBJ2-1; 8 positions match TRBD2. Looked up from germline, CDR1 is DFQATT and CDR2 is SNEGSKA (reference sequence). This CDR3 is 16 amino acids long. J gave up 3 bases and V 0 bases, and 7 bases lay outside the gene matches. The DNA read from the CDR3 is TGCAGTGCTAGAGATCGAAGGAGCGGGAGCTACAATGAG. Its protein is CSARDRRSGSYNE. The whole CDR3 sequence reads CSARDRRSGSYNEQFF.